These 32 T cell receptor beta chains came from one sample sequenced in a study of T cells in Graves' hyperthyroidism and ophthalmopathy. Amplified TCR beta CDR3 regions derived from RNA transcripts. HTBI primers drove first-round RT-PCR of the TCR CDR3. MiXCR, applied by TCRdb to the multiplex PCR reads, yields one record per CDR3 protein. The top ten hold roughly 10% of the sample, which has some 740,000 distinct CDR3 sequences, approximately 14% seen once. The material sequenced was blood. These TCRs come from a woman younger than 35 with Graves' hyperthyroidism.

This clonotype was counted ten times or more. The V call is TRBV20-1, the J call TRBJ2-5; D possibly corresponds to TRBD1 (6 bases). The V and J ends lost 4 bases and 4 bases respectively, with 13 bases between them. The germline V gene encodes CDR1 DFQATT and CDR2 SNEGSKA (reference sequence). This CDR3 comprises 13 residues. The CDR3 nucleotides are TGCAGTGCTACCGCCTCCAGGGGAGAGACCCAGTACTTC. This encodes CSATASRGETQYF.

Many counts were recorded for this clonotype. Here the CDR3 reads CASSLPGMLETQYF. The CDR3 DNA is TGTGCCAGCAGTCTTCCGGGAATGCTGGAGACCCAGTACTTC. V usage is TRBV2 and J usage is TRBJ2-5; D may be TRBD2 (5 bases). Trimming removed 5 bases at V and 5 bases at J, with 15 bases between. Germline CDR1 SNHLY, CDR2 FYNNEI. The CDR3 consists of 14 residues.

This clonotype was counted many times. The rearrangement joins TRBV7-3 to TRBJ2-3; D not certain. The CDR3 consists of 14 residues. CDR1 is SGHTA, CDR2 FQGTGA, per germline. Trimming shortened V by 5 bases and J by 2 bases, and 11 bases separated the two germline ends. Here the CDR3 DNA reads TGTGCCAGCAGCCTCGGAGTCGACACAGATACGCAGTATTTT. It encodes CASSLGVDTDTQYF. The whole variable domain, remainder taken from reference TRBV7-3 and TRBJ2-3, is GAGVSQTPSNKVTEKGKYVELRCDPISGHTALYWYRQSLGQGPEFLIYFQGTGAADDSGLPNDRFFAVRPEGSVSTLKIQRTERGDSAVYLCASSLGVDTDTQYFGPGTRLTVL.

This clonotype was picked up many times. CDR3 in amino acids: CASSLYGTGAGELFF. The CDR3 DNA follows: TGTGCCAGCAGTTTATACGGGACAGGTGCCGGGGAGCTGTTTTTT. The genes are TRBV28 and TRBJ2-2; the match to TRBD1 covers 8 bases. The CDR3 extends over 15 amino acids. CDR1 MDHEN and CDR2 SYDVKM come from the germline V gene. Trimming at V came to 1 base and at J to 6 bases, leaving 4 bases not matched to a gene.

This clonotype was recorded at least ten times. This chain connects TRBV6-1 to TRBJ1-5; 10 nucleotides agree with TRBD1. CDR3 length: 17 amino acids. V was pared by 6 bases and J by 7 bases, with 15 bases of the junction left unmatched. In germline, CDR1 is MNHNS, CDR2 SASEGT. The CDR3 bases are TGTGCCAGCAGCTCCGGGACAGGGGATGTCTCAGGGCAGCCCCAGCATTTT. Translating it yields CASSSGTGDVSGQPQHF.

This clonotype was recorded at least ten times. V and J are TRBV6-8 and TRBJ2-1; D is unresolved. The CDR3 totals 16 residues. CDR1 is MNHGY, CDR2 SAAAGT, per germline. V shed 5 bases and J shed 2 bases, with 16 bases lying between them. CDR3 sequence reads: CASSHLSFQAYNEQFF. The CDR3 DNA reads TGTGCCAGCAGTCACCTATCGTTTCAAGCCTACAATGAGCAGTTCTTC.

In its sample, this clonotype was seen once. The chain employs TRBV4-1 and TRBJ1-4; a possible D gene is TRBD1 (5 bases). This CDR3 region has 16 residues. Per germline, CDR1 MGHRA and CDR2 YSYEKL. Trimming cost V 0 bases and J 4 bases, with 12 bases left between them. CDR3 sequence: CASSQDLDIFNEKLFF. The CDR3 nucleotides are TGCGCCAGCAGCCAAGATCTGGACATCTTTAATGAAAAACTGTTTTTT.

The CDR3 sequence: CASSLRGSVTNEKLFF. The CDR3 nucleotides read TGTGCCAGCAGCTTAAGGGGAAGCGTGACTAATGAAAAACTGTTTTTT. The chain recombines TRBV11-2 with TRBJ1-4; a possible D gene is TRBD1 (5 bases). V was shortened by 2 bases and J by 2 bases, with 12 bases between the two germline ends. Germline CDR1 and CDR2: SGHAT and FQNNGV. CDR3 length: 16 residues.

At least ten counts were recorded for this clonotype. The CDR3 loop is CASARFLVSADTQYF. CDR3 in DNA: TGTGCCAGCGCGCGGTTCCTAGTGAGCGCAGATACGCAGTATTTT. This chain links TRBV7-2 with TRBJ2-3, with unresolved D. The V end was cut by 8 bases, the J end by 4 bases, with 19 bases between. Per the germline V gene, CDR1 is SGHTA and CDR2 is FQGNSA. The CDR3 is 15 residues long.

The chain carries TRBV20-1 and TRBJ1-2; 7 bases are a match to TRBD1. Germline V gives CDR1 DFQATT, CDR2 SNEGSKA (reference sequence). This CDR3 has 13 amino acids. V shed 6 bases and J 1 base; nucleotides not matched to a gene: 5. DNA of the CDR3: TGCAGTGCCCCGGGACAGTTTAACTATGGCTACACCTTC. Translation: CSAPGQFNYGYTF.

This clonotype has just a few counts. The V call is TRBV2, the J call TRBJ2-7, with D possibly matching TRBD1 (5 bases). The length of the CDR3 is 16 residues. Trimming removed 1 base at V and 2 bases at J, with 15 bases between. CDR1 is SNHLY and CDR2 is FYNNEI in the germline V gene. CDR3 in amino acids: CASSEEEQGGAYEQYF. The CDR3 region has the DNA TGTGCCAGCAGTGAAGAAGAGCAGGGTGGGGCCTACGAGCAGTACTTC.

The rearrangement joins TRBV12-3 or TRBV12-4 to TRBJ1-1, with 9 bases lining up with TRBD1. The junction had 8 bases not matched to a gene; V was cut back by 6 bases and J by 0 bases. The CDR3 sequence is 16 residues long. As DNA, the CDR3 is TGTGCCAGCAGGCGGGACAGGGATGCGGTGAACACTGAAGCTTTCTTT. It specifies CASRRDRDAVNTEAFF.

This clonotype was seen a few times. V and J are TRBV7-9 and TRBJ1-4; D possibly corresponds to TRBD1 (6 bases). V shed 4 bases and J shed 5 bases, with 17 bases lying between them. The CDR3 totals 16 residues. Germline V lookup: CDR1 SEHNR, CDR2 FQNEAQ (reference sequence). The CDR3 nucleotides are TGTGCCAGCAGCTCCCCCCAGACAGGCGTCAATGAAAAACTGTTTTTT. Translation gives CASSSPQTGVNEKLFF. Variable domain in full (rest from reference TRBV7-9 and TRBJ1-4): DTGVSQNPRHKITKRGQNVTFRCDPISEHNRLYWYRQTLGQGPEFLTYFQNEAQLEKSRLLSDRFSAERPKGSFSTLEIQRTEQGDSAMYLCASSSPQTGVNEKLFFGSGTQLSVL.

This clonotype showed up just a few times. V gene TRBV7-2 combines with J gene TRBJ1-5, with D perhaps matching TRBD1 (6 bases). Germline lookup yields CDR1 SGHTA and CDR2 FQGNSA. V lost 3 bases to trimming and J lost 2 bases, with 14 bases between them. The CDR3 has 16 amino acids. The DNA for the CDR3 is TGTGCCAGCAGCTTTCTACCCGACAGGTGCAATCAGCCCCAGCATTTT. Translated, it gives CASSFLPDRCNQPQHF.

The chain couples TRBV6-5 to TRBJ2-3, with 7 bases identical to TRBD2. The CDR3 is 14 residues long. Germline-derived CDR1 and CDR2 are MNHEY and SVGAGI. The V segment lost 2 bases and the J segment 9 bases; nucleotides outside the gene matches: 8. The CDR3 spells CASSYGLEGGTQYF. The CDR3 DNA sequence: TGTGCCAGCAGTTACGGACTAGAGGGTGGCACGCAGTATTTT.

This clonotype was counted only a few times. A clone one base away is much larger, so this may be a read error. The DNA for the CDR3 is TGCAGTACTAGGGACGACAGGGTCGGGTATGGCTACACCTTC. It yields the protein CSTRDDRVGYGYTF. The chain recombines TRBV20-1 with TRBJ1-2; 7 nucleotides line up with TRBD1. Looked up from germline, CDR1 is DFQATT and CDR2 is SNEGSKA (reference sequence). The CDR3 is made up of 14 amino acids.

V and J are TRBV28 and TRBJ1-1; 7 nucleotides align to TRBD1. This CDR3 region has 15 residues. Germline assignment: CDR1 MDHEN and CDR2 SYDVKM. After removal of 5 bases from V and 1 base from J, the junction contained 7 bases not matched to a gene. The CDR3 region has the DNA TGTGCCAGCAGTACCTACGGGACAGCGAACACTGAAGCTTTCTTT. Translation: CASSTYGTANTEAFF.

Only one count was recorded for this clonotype. The chain is built from TRBV14 and TRBJ1-1; 8 bases agree with TRBD1. Germline loops: CDR1 SGHDN, CDR2 FVKESK. The ends lost 4 bases at V and 4 bases at J; junction bases unmatched: 8. This CDR3 contains 15 residues. CDR3 nucleotide sequence: TGTGCCAGCAGCCCTCTGACAGGGGCGGGCACTGAAGCTTTCTTT. This sequence encodes CASSPLTGAGTEAFF.

Concerning this clonotype: Without the conserved terminal phenylalanine or tryptophan, this CDR3 likely stems from a read error. The CDR3 loop reads CASSTRTGDSPLHL. In DNA form, the CDR3 reads TGCGCCAGCAGCACCCGGACAGGAGATTCACCCCTCCACCTT. The J gene is TRBJ1-6, the V gene TRBV7-9, with 7 bases identical to TRBD1. The CDR3 is made up of 14 amino acids. The germline CDR1 and CDR2 sequences are SEHNR and FQNEAQ (reference sequence).

The chain carries TRBV11-2 and TRBJ1-5, with a tentative D call TRBD1 (5 bases). The CDR3 spans 17 residues. With 1 base removed from V and 2 bases from J, the gap between germline ends came to 15 bases. CDR1 is SGHAT and CDR2 is FQNNGV in the germline V gene. The CDR3 DNA sequence: TGTGCCAGCAGCTTAGGACGAGGAGGGGCGCGCAATCAGCCCCAGCATTTT. Protein product: CASSLGRGGARNQPQHF.

This clonotype was detected many times. The CDR3 sequence is CASSQTSGLSDTQYF. Here the CDR3 DNA reads TGTGCCAGCAGTCAGACTAGCGGGCTTTCAGATACGCAGTATTTT. This chain joins TRBV28 and TRBJ2-3, with 10 bases aligning to TRBD2. Trimming at V came to 5 bases and at J to 4 bases, leaving 6 bases not matched to a gene. Germline CDR1 and CDR2: MDHEN and SYDVKM. This CDR3 has 15 residues.

The sample holds many counts of this clonotype. The rearrangement uses TRBV27 and TRBJ2-5; D not resolved. Trimming pared 5 bases from V and 4 bases from J, leaving 11 bases between. The CDR3 totals 13 residues. Per germline, CDR1 MNHEY and CDR2 SMNVEV (reference sequence). CDR3 loop: CASSPSVGETQYF. The CDR3 DNA is TGTGCCAGCAGTCCGTCAGTGGGAGAGACCCAGTACTTC.

Many counts were recorded for this clonotype. The V gene is TRBV6-6, the J gene TRBJ2-7, with D possibly TRBD1 on 5 matching bases. Looked up from germline, CDR1 is MNHNY and CDR2 is SVGAGI (reference sequence). This CDR3 comprises 14 residues. The V end was cut by 2 bases, the J end by 1 base, with 9 bases between. CDR3 nucleotide sequence: TGTGCCAGCAGTTACCACAGGCTATCCTACGAGCAGTACTTC. Translation: CASSYHRLSYEQYF.

This rearrangement joins TRBV4-3 to TRBJ2-7, with TRBD2 as a possible D gene (6 bases). The CDR3 is made up of 15 amino acids. Germline loops: CDR1 LGHNA, CDR2 YSLEER. Trimming took off 0 bases at V and 5 bases at J, with 14 bases between the two ends. CDR3 region: CASSQDPGRPHEQYF. The CDR3 nucleotides are TGCGCCAGCAGCCAAGATCCGGGGAGGCCCCACGAGCAGTACTTC.

Notes on this clonotype: A much larger clone differs by one base, so this may be a read error. The chain couples TRBV2 to TRBJ1-4; D not resolved. From germline, CDR1 is SNHLY and CDR2 FYNNEI. The CDR3 length is 13 residues. The CDR3 protein is CVSSERTLEKLFF. CDR3 nucleotide sequence: TGTGTCAGCAGTGAAAGGACTCTTGAAAAACTGTTTTTT.

As regards this clonotype: Since the CDR3 does not end with the conserved phenylalanine or tryptophan, this likely comes from a read error. The J gene is TRBJ1-5, the V gene TRBV28; 9 bases map to TRBD1. Germline CDR1 MDHEN, CDR2 SYDVKM. The trim removed 5 bases at V and 5 bases at J, leaving 10 bases unmatched. CDR3 length: 16 residues. The CDR3 reads CASSRTGTGPHQPQHS. In nucleotides, the CDR3 is TGTGCCAGCAGTCGAACCGGGACAGGGCCCCATCAGCCCCAGCATTCT.

This clonotype has only a few counts. The rearrangement joins TRBV9 to TRBJ2-1, with 9 bases aligning to TRBD2. The CDR3 totals 16 residues. With 2 bases clipped from V and 9 bases from J, the junction kept 12 bases outside the gene matches. From germline, CDR1 is SGDLS and CDR2 YYNGEE. The CDR3 reads CASSVLAAGGPSEQFF. DNA for the CDR3: TGTGCCAGCAGCGTCCTTGCGGCGGGAGGGCCGAGTGAGCAGTTCTTC.

Many counts were recorded for this clonotype. The chain has TRBV7-2 and TRBJ1-1; D is ambiguous. V was pared by 5 bases and J by 0 bases, with 7 bases between. Germline V gives CDR1 SGHTA, CDR2 FQGNSA. This CDR3 has 13 residues. This CDR3 is CASSPYLNTEAFF. In nucleotides, the CDR3 is TGTGCCAGCAGCCCCTACCTGAACACTGAAGCTTTCTTT.

The chain is built from TRBV28 and TRBJ2-7; D may be TRBD2 (6 bases). The V gene's germline CDR1 is MDHEN and CDR2 SYDVKM. Trimming shortened V by 7 bases and J by 2 bases, and 18 bases separated the two germline ends. The CDR3 loop spans 15 amino acids. For the CDR3, the DNA is TGTGCCAGCATTGAGGGTTCTAGCGTTGCCTACGAGCAGTACTTC. Amino acids: CASIEGSSVAYEQYF.

This chain joins TRBV6-2 or TRBV6-3 and TRBJ2-1, with TRBD2 matching over 9 bases. The CDR3 covers 14 residues. Trimming removed 8 bases from V and 0 bases from J; junction bases left unmatched: 2. Per germline, CDR1 MNHEY and CDR2 SVGEGT. For the CDR3, the DNA is TGTGCCAGCGGTAGCGGGGGCTCCTACAATGAGCAGTTCTTC. This sequence encodes CASGSGGSYNEQFF.

This clonotype occurred a few times. The CDR3 nucleotides read TGCAGCGTGACGCTAGGACAGTTGTTTAGTGGGGCCAACGTCCTGACTTTC. Translation gives CSVTLGQLFSGANVLTF. The chain combines TRBV29-1 with TRBJ2-6; possible D gene TRBD1, 6 bases. The CDR3 runs 17 residues. V lost 6 bases to trimming and J lost 3 bases, with 21 bases between them. CDR1 and CDR2 (germline): SQVTM, ANQGSEA.

The CDR3 coding sequence is TGTGCCAGCAGTGCTACACTAGCGGGAGGGCCCGGTGAGCAGTTCTTC. It codes for CASSATLAGGPGEQFF. The chain uses TRBV6-4 and TRBJ2-1; 13 bases line up with TRBD2. Trimming at V came to 4 bases and at J to 9 bases, leaving 9 bases not matched to a gene. This CDR3 region has 16 residues. Germline CDR1 is MRHNA and CDR2 is SNTAGT.